Each of the 30 T cell receptor beta chains below was sequenced from the same sample in a study of blood T cell repertoires in COVID-19. Method: immunoSEQ multiplex PCR; TCRdb's copy keeps in-frame clones and lacks some. The sample lists about 150,000 clones, almost 80% occurring once. The specimen was peripheral blood. Every receptor here comes from a middle-aged man with active or convalescent COVID-19.

The chain has TRBV4-1 and TRBJ1-4; a possible D gene is TRBD1 (6 bases). This CDR3 spans 15 amino acids. Germline CDR1 is MGHRA and CDR2 is YSYEKL. V was pared by 6 bases and J by 5 bases, with 16 bases between. The CDR3 coding sequence is TGCGCCAGCAGACATACAGGGACGGAAAATGAAAAACTGTTTTTT. Protein product: CASRHTGTENEKLFF.

This chain links TRBV6-5 with TRBJ2-1; D may be TRBD2 (5 bases). Trimming pared 0 bases from V and 1 base from J, leaving 10 bases between. Per the germline V gene, CDR1 is MNHEY and CDR2 is SVGAGI. The CDR3 totals 16 residues. This chain's CDR3 is CASSYSRAGSYNEQFF. The CDR3 DNA reads as TGTGCCAGCAGTTACTCTAGGGCGGGTTCCTACAATGAGCAGTTCTTC.

The gene calls are TRBV2 and TRBJ2-4; D not certain. The CDR3 loop spans 14 amino acids. CDR1 SNHLY and CDR2 FYNNEI come from the germline V gene. V shed 4 bases and J shed 2 bases, with 9 bases lying between them. CDR3 region: CASSASVTKNIQYF. In nucleotides, the CDR3 is TGTGCCAGCAGTGCGAGTGTGACCAAAAACATTCAGTACTTC.

This clone was observed once. The rearrangement uses TRBV9 and TRBJ2-5; 9 bases line up with TRBD2. Trimming at V came to 3 bases and at J to 4 bases, leaving 10 bases not matched to a gene. CDR1 SGDLS and CDR2 YYNGEE come from the germline V gene. The CDR3 extends over 16 amino acids. The CDR3 DNA follows: TGTGCCAGCAGCGCTGGACTAGCGCGGGCGGGAGAGACCCAGTACTTC. Translation: CASSAGLARAGETQYF.

The CDR3 reads CASSRAARGSQQYF. CDR3 coding DNA: TGTGCCAGCAGCCGGGCCGCCAGGGGGTCTCAGCAGTACTTC. The chain recombines TRBV21-1 with TRBJ2-7; the table gives TRBD1 as D, unverified against the DNA. TRBV21-1 is listed as a pseudogene. This CDR3 is 14 amino acids long.

This clone was seen a handful of times. The chain joins TRBV11-2 to TRBJ1-5; 8 bases map to TRBD1. Germline V lookup: CDR1 SGHAT, CDR2 FQNNGV. The CDR3 loop spans 15 amino acids. V gave up 1 base and J gave up 6 bases; unmatched junction bases: 5. CDR3: CASSLGQGPGQPQHF. As DNA, the CDR3 is TGTGCCAGCAGCTTAGGACAGGGGCCTGGTCAGCCCCAGCATTTT.

CDR3: CASSPETDTQYF. CDR3 nucleotide sequence: TGTGCCAGCAGTCCCGAGACAGATACGCAGTATTTT. J is TRBJ2-3 and V is TRBV3-1 (or the pseudogene TRBV3-2), with D unresolved. Germline CDR1 and CDR2: LGHDT and YNNKEL (reference sequence). The CDR3 consists of 12 residues. The V gene lost 6 bases and the J gene lost 3 bases, with 7 bases spanning the gap.

This clone has a handful of counts. CDR3 bases: TGTGCCAGCAGCGAGTGGGACAGGCCTAACTATGGCTACACCTTC. Translation gives CASSEWDRPNYGYTF. The chain has TRBV27 and TRBJ1-2; 8 bases fit TRBD1. Unmatched junction bases numbered 6, after V lost 6 bases and J lost 0 bases. Germline V CDR1 and CDR2: MNHEY, SMNVEV (reference sequence). This CDR3 contains 15 residues.

The chain carries TRBV18 and TRBJ1-1; TRBD1 aligns across 9 bases. The CDR3 covers 14 residues. Looked up from germline, CDR1 is KGHSH and CDR2 is LQKENI. J was trimmed by 0 bases and V by 8 bases; bases with no gene match: 4. The CDR3 DNA sequence: TGTGCCAGCCAAGGGACAGGGTTGAACACTGAAGCTTTCTTT. Translation gives CASQGTGLNTEAFF.

The chain links TRBV5-1 to TRBJ2-1; 8 nucleotides align to TRBD1. The CDR3 contains 14 residues. Germline CDR1 reads SGHRS; CDR2 reads YFSETQ. The V gene end was trimmed by 2 bases and the J gene end by 6 bases; junction bases not matched to a gene: 4. The CDR3 bases are TGCGCCAGCAGCTTTAGGACAGGGTTCAATGAGCAGTTCTTC. As protein: CASSFRTGFNEQFF.

This clone came up once. CDR3 sequence reads: CASSKGEERWALTDTQYF. The CDR3 DNA reads TGTGCCAGCAGCAAAGGGGAGGAGAGGTGGGCTCTCACAGATACGCAGTATTTT. This chain joins TRBV21-1 and TRBJ2-3; the table calls TRBD2, which could not be checked here. TRBV21-1 is shown as a pseudogene. This CDR3 is 18 amino acids long.

The V and J genes are TRBV6-1 and TRBJ1-2; the match to TRBD1 covers 7 bases. J lost 1 base, V lost 0 bases, and 5 bases had no gene match. Germline CDR1 reads MNHNS; CDR2 reads SASEGT. The CDR3 runs 16 residues. CDR3 coding DNA: TGTGCCAGCAGTGAAGCGAGACAGGGACTTAACTATGGCTACACCTTC. Translation gives CASSEARQGLNYGYTF.

The chain joins TRBV19 to TRBJ2-7, with 7 positions matching TRBD1. Germline CDR1 reads LNHDA; CDR2 reads SQIVND (reference sequence). This CDR3 spans 14 amino acids. J was trimmed by 6 bases and V by 2 bases; bases with no gene match: 7. The CDR3 bases are TGTGCCAGTAGTATATCGAGACAGGGTGGCGAGCAGTACTTC. Protein: CASSISRQGGEQYF.

J is TRBJ2-1 and V is TRBV4-2, with 7 bases matching TRBD1. Unmatched junction bases numbered 8, after V lost 3 bases and J lost 6 bases. Germline values: CDR1 LGHNA, CDR2 YNFKEQ. The CDR3 runs to 15 residues. Written as DNA, the CDR3 is TGTGCCAGCAGCCATGAAGGGGGACAGCTCAATGAGCAGTTCTTC. It codes for CASSHEGGQLNEQFF.

The chain joins TRBV10-2 to TRBJ2-1; maybe TRBD1 (6 bases). This CDR3 contains 16 residues. Germline V gives CDR1 WSHSY, CDR2 SAAADI. Trimming shortened V by 6 bases and J by 6 bases, and 21 bases separated the two germline ends. The CDR3 region is CASSPQGFNEVNEQFF. The CDR3 bases are TGCGCCAGCAGCCCTCAGGGGTTCAATGAGGTCAATGAGCAGTTCTTC.

The chain recombines TRBV28 with TRBJ1-6; 7 bases agree with TRBD1. The J segment lost 7 bases and the V segment lost 6 bases, leaving 12 bases of the junction unmatched. CDR1 is MDHEN and CDR2 is SYDVKM in the germline V gene. CDR3 length: 16 residues. The DNA for the CDR3 is TGTGCCAGCAGCTTCGCAAGGGGACAGAAAAATTCACCCCTCCACTTT. This sequence encodes CASSFARGQKNSPLHF.

The chain uses TRBV7-3 and TRBJ1-6; 8 bases match TRBD1. The V and J ends lost 5 bases and 10 bases, in that order; junction bases with no gene match: 7. Germline assignment: CDR1 SGHTA and CDR2 FQGTGA. This CDR3 is 14 amino acids long. The CDR3 loop reads CASSLGQGESPLHF. The CDR3 region has the DNA TGTGCCAGCAGCCTAGGACAGGGTGAATCACCCCTCCACTTT.

This chain links TRBV27 with TRBJ2-1; TRBD2 matches 11 bases. The J segment lost 8 bases and the V segment lost 5 bases, leaving 11 bases of the junction unmatched. Looked up from germline, CDR1 is MNHEY and CDR2 is SMNVEV (reference sequence). This CDR3 comprises 16 residues. The CDR3 DNA reads as TGTGCCAGCAGTGGAATTAGCGGGAGGGCCGCGTATGAGCAGTTCTTC. Protein: CASSGISGRAAYEQFF.

The chain recombines TRBV28 with TRBJ2-7; no clear D. With 2 bases removed from V and 6 bases from J, the gap between germline ends came to 14 bases. This CDR3 comprises 14 residues. The germline CDR1 and CDR2 sequences are MDHEN and SYDVKM. CDR3 residues: CASSLNRLPGEQYF. CDR3 coding DNA: TGTGCCAGCAGTTTAAATCGGTTACCAGGCGAGCAGTACTTC.

V is TRBV28 and J is TRBJ2-7, with no clear D. The CDR3 is made up of 14 amino acids. Trimming took off 5 bases at V and 3 bases at J, with 14 bases between the two ends. From germline, CDR1 is MDHEN and CDR2 SYDVKM. CDR3 amino acids: CASSPPGQFYEQYF. The CDR3 nucleotides are TGTGCCAGCAGTCCGCCTGGGCAGTTCTACGAGCAGTACTTC.

V is TRBV27 and J is TRBJ1-5; possible D gene TRBD1, 6 bases. Near its end, the DNA agrees better with TRBJ2-3, so the J call may be wrong. Looked up from germline, CDR1 is MNHEY and CDR2 is SMNVEV (reference sequence). CDR3 size: 18 residues. CDR3 protein: CASSPVVGGISGNQPQYF. Here the CDR3 DNA reads TGTGCCAGCAGTCCCGTAGTAGGGGGTATCAGCGGCAATCAGCCCCAGTATTTT.

About this clone itself: A much larger clone lies a single base off, so this may be a read error. The sample holds other DNA sequences that translate to the same CDR3. The chain combines TRBV18 with TRBJ2-7; 7 nucleotides align to TRBD1. The CDR3 has 14 residues. From germline, CDR1 is KGHSH and CDR2 LQKENI. J was trimmed by 3 bases and V by 3 bases; bases with no gene match: 5. The CDR3 protein is CASSPPGQYYEQYF. CDR3 DNA sequence: TGTGCCAGCTCACCCCCGGGACAGTACTACGAGCAGTACTTC.

This clone was recorded a few times. The chain couples TRBV28 to TRBJ2-7; a possible D gene is TRBD2 (6 bases). There are 17 residues in the CDR3. V was trimmed by 2 bases and J by 2 bases, leaving 19 bases between them. Germline lookup yields CDR1 MDHEN and CDR2 SYDVKM. CDR3 bases: TGTGCCAGCAGTTTACCCCCCCTCTCCGGGAGTCCCTACGAGCAGTACTTC. This translates into CASSLPPLSGSPYEQYF.

The chain combines TRBV11-3 with TRBJ2-6; 8 bases agree with TRBD2. CDR3 length: 15 amino acids. CDR1 and CDR2 (germline): SGHNT, YENEEA. J gave up 3 bases and V 5 bases, and 3 bases lay outside the gene matches. The CDR3 protein is CASSPGGNGANVLTF. The CDR3 bases are TGTGCCAGCAGCCCGGGGGGGAATGGGGCCAACGTCCTGACTTTC. The whole variable domain, remainder taken from reference TRBV11-3 and TRBJ2-6, is EAGVVQSPRYKIIEKKQPVAFWCNPISGHNTLYWYLQNLGQGPELLIRYENEEAVDDSQLPKDRFSAERLKGVDSTLKIQPAELGDSAVYLCASSPGGNGANVLTFGAGSRLTVL.

This chain joins TRBV19 and TRBJ2-3, with D perhaps TRBD2 (6 bases). In germline, CDR1 is LNHDA, CDR2 SQIVND (reference sequence). The length of the CDR3 is 13 residues. The V end lost 1 base, the J end lost 4 bases, and 6 bases lay between the germline ends. CDR3 nucleotide sequence: TGTGCCAGTAGTATAGGCGGGGCAGATACGCAGTATTTT. Translating it yields CASSIGGADTQYF. The full variable domain, in which reference TRBV19 and TRBJ2-3 provide the parts outside the CDR3, is DGGITQSPKYLFRKEGQNVTLSCEQNLNHDAMYWYRQDPGQGLRLIYYSQIVNDFQKGDIAEGYSVSREKKESFPLTVTSAQKNPTAFYLCASSIGGADTQYFGPGTRLTVL.

Turning to this clone: At one boundary the junction diverges from the germline segment, which might be a read error. The gene calls are TRBV12-3 or TRBV12-4 and TRBJ1-5, with D hard to call. CDR3 length: 13 residues. CDR3: CASSLGLNQPQHF. CDR3 nucleotides: TGTGCCAGCAGCTTAGGCCTAAATCAGCCCCAGCATTTT.

The rearrangement links TRBV27 to TRBJ2-7, with D possibly matching TRBD1 (5 bases). The CDR3 covers 13 residues. V was cut by 5 bases and J by 3 bases, with 11 bases left in between. Germline CDR1 and CDR2: MNHEY and SMNVEV (reference sequence). The CDR3 sequence is CASSIARGYEQYF. The CDR3, as DNA: TGTGCCAGCAGTATTGCTAGGGGCTACGAGCAGTACTTC.

This clone was found once. This chain connects TRBV28 to TRBJ2-7; 9 bases fit TRBD1. Per the germline V gene, CDR1 is MDHEN and CDR2 is SYDVKM. The CDR3 loop spans 16 amino acids. V gave up 3 bases and J gave up 5 bases; unmatched junction bases: 11. The DNA of the CDR3 is TGTGCCAGCAGTTTCTCTTGGGACAGGGAATTGGACGAGCAGTACTTC. It encodes CASSFSWDRELDEQYF. Using reference TRBV28 and TRBJ2-7 for the parts outside the CDR3, the full variable domain is DVKVTQSSRYLVKRTGEKVFLECVQDMDHENMFWYRQDPGLGLRLIYFSYDVKMKEKGDIPEGYSVSREKKERFSLILESASTNQTSMYLCASSFSWDRELDEQYFGPGTRLTVT.

The J gene is TRBJ2-7, the V gene TRBV6-5; TRBD1 might be the D (5 bases). The germline gives CDR1 MNHEY, CDR2 SVGAGI. V lost 0 bases and J 3 bases, leaving 6 bases between the germline ends. This CDR3 has 13 amino acids. The chain's CDR3 is CASSYSDNYEQYF. DNA for the CDR3: TGTGCCAGCAGTTACTCGGACAACTACGAGCAGTACTTC.

This chain joins TRBV7-2 and TRBJ1-4; perhaps TRBD1 as D (5 bases). Germline assignment: CDR1 SGHTA and CDR2 FQGNSA. Between the trimmed V and J ends, which lost 5 bases and 5 bases, there was a span of 18 bases. The CDR3 runs 16 residues. The CDR3 region is CASSLGLFGVNEKLFF. The CDR3 coding sequence is TGTGCCAGCAGCCTGGGACTGTTCGGGGTGAATGAAAAACTGTTTTTT.